The rows below give T cell receptor beta chains drawn from one sample of a study of blood T cell repertoires in COVID-19. Using immunoSEQ multiplex PCR, the repertoire was profiled, and TCRdb retains in-frame clones only, with some absent. The sample comprises 200,000 or so clones, about 80% of which are singletons, and 7.5% rests with the top ten. The sample comprised PBMCs or T cells enriched from blood (not recorded which). The source of these receptors is a man in his forties who had recovered from COVID-19. Both conserved end residues are part of each CDR3. Clone size is stated in some rows and not others, as once, few, many or a class when expanded.

cdr3_aa cdr3_length v_call clone_size j_call
CASSQEGARSYEQYF 15 TRBV7-3 - TRBJ2-7
CASSTEGQGRGLFF 14 TRBV5-1 - TRBJ1-4
CASSPNSYEQYF 12 TRBV4-2 - TRBJ2-7
CASILDRGHREQYF 14 TRBV6-5 - TRBJ2-7
CASSISGGTYNEQFF 15 TRBV5-1 - TRBJ2-1
CASSLTGILDSPLHF 15 TRBV13 - TRBJ1-6
CASSPRTSWHEQYF 14 TRBV5-6 - TRBJ2-7
CASHPGLADDYNEQFF 16 TRBV9 - TRBJ2-1
CASSATGGKNTEAFF 15 TRBV18 - TRBJ1-1
CASSIEGTTSYNEQFF 16 TRBV19 - TRBJ2-1
CASSSLPTSGVSYEQYF 17 TRBV5-1 - TRBJ2-7
CAWSRPGVQTQYF 13 TRBV30 few TRBJ2-5
CASSHGLAGVVTDTQYF 17 TRBV3-1/TRBV3-2 - TRBJ2-3
CATSRDPGDQETQYF 15 TRBV15 once TRBJ2-5
CASRVGTDQPQHF 13 TRBV6-5 - TRBJ1-5
CASKAVDSLDQPQHF 15 TRBV2 - TRBJ1-5
CASSLSQRQGAHEQYF 16 TRBV5-1 once TRBJ2-7
CASSPPDSYEQYF 13 TRBV11-2 - TRBJ2-7
CASSPPNRGRDEGYTF 16 TRBV18 - TRBJ1-2
CATSEGQGREQYF 13 TRBV24-1 - TRBJ2-7
CAWSVIQVTDTQYF 14 TRBV30 - TRBJ2-3
CAWSAGLTTNEKLFF 15 TRBV30 - TRBJ1-4
CASSYEITQYGYTF 14 TRBV6-2/TRBV6-3 - TRBJ1-2
CASSIRDRGITGELFF 16 TRBV7-9 - TRBJ2-2
CASSEQRNYGYTF 13 TRBV6-1 - TRBJ1-2
CASSLGDRDSGYTF 14 TRBV28 - TRBJ1-2
CASSLQGSSYNEQFF 15 TRBV5-1 - TRBJ2-1
CASSSDRGDEKLFF 14 TRBV5-1 - TRBJ1-4
CAWSRGQGGTGELFF 15 TRBV30 many TRBJ2-2
CASSKSDGQGGATQYF 16 TRBV18 - TRBJ2-5
CATKGGAGETQYF 13 TRBV12-3/TRBV12-4 - TRBJ2-5
CASSQNRGLAAFF 13 TRBV3-1/TRBV3-2 - TRBJ1-1
CASSKRDRGRQHEKLFF 17 TRBV19 few TRBJ1-4
CASSVAKSSYNEQFF 15 TRBV7-2 - TRBJ2-1
CASTVYRGSYEQYF 14 TRBV28 - TRBJ2-7
CASSLARLNEQFF 13 TRBV11-3 - TRBJ2-1
CATSDPSGRGATNSYNEQFF 20 TRBV24-1 - TRBJ2-1
CASRGDSNQPQHF 13 TRBV2 - TRBJ1-5
CASSLRVIGRAGKETQYF 18 TRBV3-1/TRBV3-2 - TRBJ2-5
CASSLRGESYNEQFF 15 TRBV5-1 - TRBJ2-1
CASSGGQSGDYEQYF 15 TRBV6-5 once TRBJ2-7
CAWGGQGNTEAFF 13 TRBV30 - TRBJ1-1
CASSLARNSPLHF 13 TRBV27 - TRBJ1-6
CASSVGTGGVRSEAFF 16 TRBV9 once TRBJ1-1
CASSPDWRNTEAFF 14 TRBV18 - TRBJ1-1
CASSQVGSSGGRDTQYF 17 TRBV4-3 - TRBJ2-3
CASGPTSTVPRETQYF 16 TRBV14 - TRBJ2-5
CASSYSLAGAGNTIYF 16 TRBV6-5 - TRBJ1-3
CASSYPTSGDYEQYF 15 TRBV6-5 - TRBJ2-7
CATGGEYTDTQYF 13 TRBV5-1 few TRBJ2-3
CACTSGGGTDTQYF 14 TRBV30 - TRBJ2-3
CASSLGPGQGIQPQHF 16 TRBV5-5 few TRBJ1-5
CASRSQGGLNTEAFF 15 TRBV5-6 - TRBJ1-1
CASSPRLAGTDTQYF 15 TRBV6-4 few TRBJ2-3
CASSSPMTSGTQYF 14 TRBV5-6 - TRBJ2-5
CASSYAGATYNSPLHF 16 TRBV6-5 - TRBJ1-6
CASSSEANEKLFF 13 TRBV28 few TRBJ1-4
CASSPGHLEQYF 12 TRBV6-5 - TRBJ2-7
CASSLSVQTYEQYF 14 TRBV7-9 - TRBJ2-7